This T cell receptor (beta chain) was found in a study of T cell responses to AZD1222 COVID-19 vaccine. This clone turned up a few times. Assay: immunoSEQ multiplex PCR; the TCRdb copy retains only in-frame clones and omits some. Here the sample spans 90,000 to 120,000 clones, over 90% being singletons. The germline V gene has CDR1 MNHEY and CDR2 SVGAGI. The V end was cut by 10 bases, the J end by 1 base, with 8 bases between. The CDR3 runs to 12 residues. Sequencing used peripheral blood, obtained on day 0 of AZD1222 vaccination. The chain links TRBV6-5 to TRBJ1-5; D gene unclear. This sequence was found in an adult in good health. CDR3: CATTKSNQPQHF. The CDR3 DNA is TGTGCCACTACAAAGAGCAATCAGCCCCAGCATTTT.